A single sample is the source of the 5 T cell receptor beta chains below, sequenced in a study of blood T cell repertoires in COVID-19. Some clones are missing from TCRdb's copy, which holds only in-frame ones; the method was immunoSEQ multiplex PCR. The table includes 70,000 to 95,000 clones, 60% to 80% detected once. Sample: peripheral blood. The source of these receptors is a man between 60 and 75 years old with COVID-19, enrolled during active disease.

The J gene is TRBJ2-7, the V gene TRBV7-9; 9 bases are a match to TRBD2. This CDR3 is built from 14 residues. Germline values: CDR1 SEHNR, CDR2 FQNEAQ (reference sequence). Unmatched junction bases numbered 8, after V lost 7 bases and J lost 4 bases. CDR3 residues: CASTLLAGNYEQYF. The DNA of the CDR3 is TGTGCCAGCACCCTGCTAGCGGGAAATTACGAGCAGTACTTC.

This sequence joins TRBV3-1 (or the pseudogene TRBV3-2) and TRBJ2-3, with 10 bases lining up with TRBD2. After removal of 4 bases from V and 0 bases from J, the junction contained 4 bases not matched to a gene. This CDR3 region has 16 residues. CDR1 is LGHDT, CDR2 YNNKEL, per germline (reference sequence). The CDR3 region is CASSRATSGSTDTQYF. The CDR3 nucleotides are TGTGCCAGCAGCCGGGCGACTAGCGGGAGCACAGATACGCAGTATTTT.

Points on this clone: The sample has other DNA sequences that encode this CDR3 too. The V and J genes are TRBV2 and TRBJ2-5; perhaps TRBD1 as D (6 bases). Per germline, CDR1 SNHLY and CDR2 FYNNEI. The CDR3 is 13 amino acids. V lost 5 bases and J lost 5, with 12 bases in between. The CDR3 loop reads CASSTGSGETQYF. CDR3 DNA: TGTGCCAGCAGTACAGGGTCCGGGGAGACCCAGTACTTC. Based on the CDR3 plus reference TRBV2 and TRBJ2-5, the full variable domain is EPEVTQTPSHQVTQMGQEVILRCVPISNHLYFYWYRQILGQKVEFLVSFYNNEISEKSEIFDDQFSVERPDGSNFTLKIRSTKLEDSAMYFCASSTGSGETQYFGPGTRLLVL.

V gene TRBV4-2 combines with J gene TRBJ1-1, with 8 bases matching TRBD1. Germline V lookup: CDR1 LGHNA, CDR2 YNFKEQ. V dropped 2 bases and J dropped 11; count of bases not matched to a gene: 4. This CDR3 has 12 amino acids. The CDR3 loop reads CASSQQGAGAFF. The CDR3 DNA sequence: TGTGCCAGCAGCCAACAGGGGGCTGGGGCTTTCTTT.

The chain employs TRBV19 and TRBJ1-5; tentative D call: TRBD1 (5 bases). The CDR3 extends over 15 amino acids. The ends were cut back, 3 bases at V and 7 bases at J, with 16 bases in the middle. Per the germline V gene, CDR1 is LNHDA and CDR2 is SQIVND (reference sequence). Written as DNA, the CDR3 is TGTGCCAGTAGTATGACGGGAGTCGGGGGGCAGCCCCAGCATTTT. Translating gives CASSMTGVGGQPQHF.